This T cell receptor beta chain was documented in a study of spatial heterogeneity in lung cancer. Study-wide points: Circulating ubiquitous expanded tumor TCRs were observed more frequently at resection than at follow-up.

The study tagged each TCR cDNA molecule with a unique molecular identifier. TCRdb reanalysed the 5' RACE reads using MiXCR and keeps one entry per CDR3 protein. The sample yields some 10,000 distinct CDR3 sequences, about 9.4% seen once. This sample's time point: blood at routine non-recurrence follow-up after resection. Unsorted whole RNA from tumor, nontumor lung or frozen PBMC underwent sequencing. This clonotype was seen repeatedly, ten times or more. The antigen remains unidentified. J was trimmed by 4 bases and V by 6 bases; bases with no gene match: 12. Germline V gene sequence: CDR1 MDHEN, CDR2 SYDVKM. The length of the CDR3 is 17 residues.

The chain links TRBV28 to TRBJ1-1; 12 positions match TRBD1. Sequencing used PBMCs, obtained at follow-up. The sequence was obtained from a female donor with early-stage non-small cell lung cancer. The CDR3 DNA follows: TGTGCCAGCAGCTCCGGGACAGGGGGCCGGCGGGCCACTGAAGCTTTCTTT. Amino acids: CASSSGTGGRRATEAFF.